Presented here are 22 T cell receptor beta chains from one specimen sequenced in a study of blood T cell repertoires in COVID-19. Generated by immunoSEQ multiplex PCR, the TCRdb table keeps only in-frame clones and is missing some. This repertoire shows under 300,000 clones, 70% to 85% found once; its top ten account for 1.4%. Sequenced material: peripheral blood. The receptors originated from a woman in her 40s who had recovered from COVID-19.

The chain uses TRBV4-3 and TRBJ1-2, with TRBD1 identical over 8 bases. J lost 7 bases, V lost 0 bases, and 7 bases had no gene match. Germline assignment: CDR1 LGHNA and CDR2 YSLEER. The length of the CDR3 is 15 residues. DNA of the CDR3: TGCGCCAGCAGCCAAGAAAGTGGACAGGGTGTTGGCTACACCTTC. This sequence encodes CASSQESGQGVGYTF.

The chain links TRBV15 to TRBJ1-5; D might be TRBD1 (6 bases). This CDR3 has 16 amino acids. The germline V gene has CDR1 LNHNV and CDR2 YYDKDF (reference sequence). Between the trimmed V and J ends, which lost 5 bases and 2 bases, there was a span of 16 bases. CDR3 residues: CATSGARGMGNQPQHF. Written as DNA, the CDR3 is TGTGCCACCAGCGGGGCCAGGGGTATGGGCAATCAGCCCCAGCATTTT. The complete variable domain, with remaining parts taken from reference TRBV15 and TRBJ1-5, reads DAMVIQNPRYQVTQFGKPVTLSCSQTLNHNVMYWYQQKSSQAPKLLFHYYDKDFNNEADTPDNFQSRRPNTSFCFLDIRSPGLGDTAMYLCATSGARGMGNQPQHFGDGTRLSIL.

J is TRBJ1-2 and V is TRBV7-9; D possibly corresponds to TRBD1 (5 bases). Germline V gene data show CDR1 as SEHNR and CDR2 as FQNEAQ (reference sequence). Trimming left V 5 bases short and J 2 bases short, with 6 bases between. This CDR3 is built from 12 residues. The CDR3 nucleotides read TGTGCCAGCAGCGCAGGGAACTATGGCTACACCTTC. Residues: CASSAGNYGYTF.

The V and J genes are TRBV5-1 and TRBJ2-3; 9 nucleotides align to TRBD2. Trimming at V came to 6 bases and at J to 0 bases, leaving 2 bases not matched to a gene. The CDR3 has 14 residues. Germline V gene data show CDR1 as SGHRS and CDR2 as YFSETQ. The CDR3 bases are TGCGCCAGCAAGACTAGCGGTAGCACAGATACGCAGTATTTT. Amino acid sequence: CASKTSGSTDTQYF. Supplemented by reference TRBV5-1 and TRBJ2-3, the full variable domain reads KAGVTQTPRYLIKTRGQQVTLSCSPISGHRSVSWYQQTPGQGLQFLFEYFSETQRNKGNFPGRFSGRQFSNSRSEMNVSTLELGDSALYLCASKTSGSTDTQYFGPGTRLTVL.

This clone has more than one count but fewer than ten. V usage is TRBV13 and J usage is TRBJ1-1; D is unresolved. The CDR3 has 11 residues. Germline V gives CDR1 PRHDT, CDR2 FYEKMQ (reference sequence). V was clipped by 6 bases and J by 7 bases, with 9 bases between them. The CDR3 bases are TGTGCCAGCAGTCGAACAGTTGAAGCTTTCTTT. It codes for CASSRTVEAFF. The variable domain in full, with the rest retrieved from reference TRBV13 and TRBJ1-1, is AAGVIQSPRHLIKEKRETATLKCYPIPRHDTVYWYQQGPGQDPQFLISFYEKMQSDKGSIPDRFSAQQFSDYHSELNMSSLELGDSALYFCASSRTVEAFFGQGTRLTVV.

The J gene is TRBJ1-2, the V gene TRBV5-5, with D possibly being TRBD1 (5 bases). The CDR3 runs to 14 residues. Trimming shortened V by 4 bases and J by 4 bases, and 14 bases separated the two germline ends. Germline CDR1 and CDR2: SGHKS and YYEKEE (reference sequence). CDR3 amino acids: CASSQDDRVYGYTF. The CDR3, as DNA: TGTGCCAGCAGCCAGGACGACAGAGTCTATGGCTACACCTTC.

This rearrangement joins TRBV6-6 to TRBJ2-7; TRBD1 aligns across 7 bases. Germline V lookup: CDR1 MNHNY, CDR2 SVGAGI (reference sequence). The CDR3 has 15 amino acids. The ends lost 2 bases at V and 6 bases at J; junction bases unmatched: 10. Here the CDR3 reads CASSYPRDRAREQYF. CDR3 coding DNA: TGTGCCAGCAGTTACCCCCGTGACAGGGCTCGCGAGCAGTACTTC.

The rearrangement joins TRBV4-3 to TRBJ2-3, with a possible D match to TRBD2 (6 bases). The CDR3 covers 14 residues. The ends were cut back, 4 bases at V and 1 base at J, with 9 bases in the middle. The germline V gene encodes CDR1 LGHNA and CDR2 YSLEER. The CDR3 here is CASSRGAGTDTQYF. In DNA form, the CDR3 reads TGCGCCAGCAGCCGCGGGGCAGGCACAGATACGCAGTATTTT.

The rearrangement uses TRBV7-9 and TRBJ1-1; a weak D match, TRBD1 (6 bases). Trimming removed 7 bases at V and 3 bases at J, with 18 bases between. The CDR3 has 15 residues. Germline V gene lookup returns CDR1 SEHNR and CDR2 FQNEAQ (reference sequence). For the CDR3, the DNA is TGTGCCAGCACGGGATGGCAGGGGCTGGACACTGAAGCTTTCTTT. It translates to CASTGWQGLDTEAFF.

This clone was observed a single time. This chain connects TRBV29-1 to TRBJ2-1; 9 positions agree with TRBD1. Unmatched junction bases numbered 12, after V lost 6 bases and J lost 9 bases. CDR1 is SQVTM, CDR2 ANQGSEA, per germline. This CDR3 has 14 residues. This CDR3 is CSVRRDRDDAEQFF. DNA for the CDR3: TGCAGCGTCCGCCGGGACAGGGATGATGCTGAGCAGTTCTTC.

This clone appeared a single time. The chain employs TRBV25-1 and TRBJ2-3; 8 nucleotides line up with TRBD2. The J segment lost 1 base and the V segment lost 9 bases, leaving 3 bases of the junction unmatched. CDR3 length equals 13 residues. Germline CDR1 and CDR2: MGHDK and SYGVNS. The CDR3: CASELAGTDTQYF. CDR3 DNA: TGTGCCAGTGAACTAGCGGGCACAGATACGCAGTATTTT.

This clone was found a few times. The chain is built from TRBV14 and TRBJ2-7, with 9 nucleotides matching TRBD1. Germline CDR1 is SGHDN and CDR2 is FVKESK. The CDR3 loop spans 13 amino acids. V lost 2 bases to trimming and J lost 6 bases; unmatched junction nucleotides: 2. For the CDR3, the DNA is TGTGCCAGCAGCCAAACAGGGGGCTCCGAGCAGTACTTC. Protein: CASSQTGGSEQYF.

This clone was observed a handful of times. J is TRBJ1-5 and V is TRBV19, with D possibly TRBD1 on 6 matching bases. In germline, CDR1 is LNHDA, CDR2 SQIVND (reference sequence). The length of the CDR3 is 14 residues. The V and J ends lost 4 bases and 3 bases respectively, with 10 bases between them. Here the CDR3 reads CASSTNRDNQPQHF. The CDR3 bases are TGTGCCAGTAGTACAAACAGGGACAATCAGCCCCAGCATTTT.

This clone was detected once. The chain uses TRBV9 and TRBJ2-7; TRBD1 matches at 8 bases. The germline gives CDR1 SGDLS, CDR2 YYNGEE. This CDR3 is 15 amino acids long. V lost 4 bases, J lost 2 bases, and 8 bases stayed unmatched. In nucleotides, the CDR3 is TGTGCCAGCAGCTCCAAAACAGGGGGGACCTACGAGCAGTACTTC. The encoded protein is CASSSKTGGTYEQYF.

The rearrangement uses TRBV6-5 and TRBJ2-7, with a weak D call TRBD1 (5 bases). V lost 6 bases, J lost 2 bases, and 17 bases lay in between. The germline V gene has CDR1 MNHEY and CDR2 SVGAGI. The CDR3 length is 15 residues. The CDR3 spells CASRSPRVAPYEQYF. The CDR3 bases are TGTGCCAGCAGAAGCCCCAGGGTAGCTCCCTACGAGCAGTACTTC.

This clone was seen just once. Other DNA sequences of this sample code for an identical CDR3. The CDR3 DNA reads as TGTGCCAGCAGTGAACAGCGGGGGGGTACAGATACGCAGTATTTT. It specifies CASSEQRGGTDTQYF. The V and J genes are TRBV2 and TRBJ2-3, with 10 bases matching TRBD2. The CDR3 spans 15 residues. Germline V gives CDR1 SNHLY, CDR2 FYNNEI. V shed 2 bases and J 3 bases; nucleotides not matched to a gene: 2.

The chain employs TRBV19 and TRBJ1-1, with TRBD1 matching 8 bases. With V trimmed by 7 bases and J by 2 bases, 6 bases remained unmatched. The germline V gene encodes CDR1 LNHDA and CDR2 SQIVND (reference sequence). The CDR3 has 14 amino acids. This CDR3 is CASNIQGGNTEAFF. CDR3 sequence (DNA): TGTGCCAGTAACATACAGGGGGGAAACACTGAAGCTTTCTTT.

This chain connects TRBV2 to TRBJ1-4, with D possibly TRBD1 on 5 matching bases. This CDR3 is built from 15 residues. Looked up from germline, CDR1 is SNHLY and CDR2 is FYNNEI. The V end lost 5 bases, the J end lost 6 bases, and 16 bases lay between the germline ends. The CDR3 DNA reads TGTGCCAGCAGTCCACCCCCGGACACCCATGAAAAACTGTTTTTT. Translated, it gives CASSPPPDTHEKLFF.

V and J are TRBV7-8 and TRBJ2-5, with 8 bases lining up with TRBD1. The germline V gene encodes CDR1 SGHVS and CDR2 FQNEAQ. This CDR3 spans 14 amino acids. Unmatched junction bases numbered 6, after V lost 8 bases and J lost 1 base. The CDR3 nucleotides are TGTGCCAGCCTGCGAGACAGGGGCCAAGAGACCCAGTACTTC. Protein sequence: CASLRDRGQETQYF. Using reference TRBV7-8 and TRBJ2-5 for the parts outside the CDR3, the full variable domain is GAGVSQSPRYKVAKRGQDVALRCDPISGHVSLFWYQQALGQGPEFLTYFQNEAQLDKSGLPSDRFFAERPEGSVSTLKIQRTQQEDSAVYLCASLRDRGQETQYFGPGTRLLVL.

The gene calls are TRBV29-1 and TRBJ2-5; a weak D match, TRBD2 (5 bases). With 6 bases removed from V and 8 bases from J, the gap between germline ends came to 10 bases. The CDR3 covers 10 residues. The germline CDR1 and CDR2 sequences are SQVTM and ANQGSEA. CDR3 in amino acids: CSVRAGTQYF. CDR3 nucleotides: TGCAGCGTGCGGGCCGGAACCCAGTACTTC.

The chain uses TRBV28 and TRBJ2-7; D not resolved. The CDR3 loop spans 15 amino acids. V gave up 2 bases and J gave up 3 bases, with 14 bases separating them. Germline values: CDR1 MDHEN, CDR2 SYDVKM. As DNA, the CDR3 is TGTGCCAGCAGTTTACGAGCCGGTCCTCGCTACGAGCAGTACTTC. Amino acid sequence: CASSLRAGPRYEQYF.

The chain carries TRBV4-2 and TRBJ2-7; D is uncertain. The germline V gene encodes CDR1 LGHNA and CDR2 YNFKEQ. The CDR3 has 14 residues. V lost 4 bases and J 6 bases, leaving 16 bases between the germline ends. CDR3 sequence: CASSPGLATSEQYF. The DNA for the CDR3 is TGTGCCAGCAGCCCGGGTTTGGCAACGTCCGAGCAGTACTTC.